This T cell receptor (beta chain) stems from a study of cytomegalovirus exposure and HLA in healthy donors. Background on the study: Earlier findings included about 120 million unique TCR beta sequences obtained from 170 million or so T cells. Study results and limitations: 164 TCR beta chains were listed as cytomegalovirus-associated.

The donors (healthy individuals) were bone marrow donors. A note on this clone: The antigen remains undetermined.

The CDR3 is 16 residues long. The germline gives CDR1 SGHVS, CDR2 FQNEAQ. The ends were cut back, 1 base at V and 0 bases at J, with 13 bases in the middle. Amplification used 60 Vbeta primers and 13 Jbeta primers. Only in-frame clones appear in the TCRdb table, and some are missing; sequencing was by immunoSEQ multiplex PCR. The table lists around 120,000 clones, under 90% of them singletons. The chain uses TRBV7-8 and TRBJ2-7, with TRBD1 as a possible D gene (6 bases). The sequence was collected from a woman in her 40s in good health and CMV-seronegative. The sample taken for sequencing was PBMCs. CDR3 DNA: TGTGCCAGCAGCTTAGGGTTTGGGACAAGCTCCTACGAGCAGTACTTC. Encoded protein: CASSLGFGTSSYEQYF.